Each of the 27 T cell receptor beta chains below was sequenced from the same sample in a study of shared clonotypes between healthy human individuals. TCRdb's copy holds only in-frame clones and misses some; the assay was immunoSEQ multiplex PCR. Of roughly 1,600,000 clones listed, around 98.5% are singletons. Sequencing input: naive CD4+ T cells sorted from blood. As for subset: CD45RA+ positively selected. The receptors were gathered from a man aged 30 to 45 in good health.

The chain is built from TRBV19 and TRBJ2-7, with D perhaps TRBD1 (5 bases). CDR3 length: 15 residues. From germline, CDR1 is LNHDA and CDR2 SQIVND (reference sequence). Trimming removed 4 bases at V and 5 bases at J, with 18 bases between. This CDR3 reads CASSKDAGFRDEQYF. CDR3 DNA: TGTGCCAGTAGTAAGGATGCAGGGTTCCGGGACGAGCAGTACTTC. The full variable domain, with the rest looked up from reference TRBV19 and TRBJ2-7, is DGGITQSPKYLFRKEGQNVTLSCEQNLNHDAMYWYRQDPGQGLRLIYYSQIVNDFQKGDIAEGYSVSREKKESFPLTVTSAQKNPTAFYLCASSKDAGFRDEQYFGPGTRLTVT.

This rearrangement joins TRBV29-1 to TRBJ2-7, with 10 bases that match TRBD2. Germline assignment: CDR1 SQVTM and CDR2 ANQGSEA. The junction had 10 bases not matched to a gene; V was cut back by 7 bases and J by 7 bases. The CDR3 is made up of 13 amino acids. The CDR3 nucleotides read TGCAGCGCGGGCAGCGGGAGGGCCAGGGAGCAGTACTTC. Amino acids: CSAGSGRAREQYF.

To note about this clone: The same CDR3 is also encoded by other DNA sequences in this sample. The chain has TRBV5-1 and TRBJ1-4; 7 bases agree with TRBD1. Losses at the gene ends were 1 base for V and 5 bases for J; bases not matched to a gene: 2. CDR3 length equals 14 residues. CDR1 is SGHRS and CDR2 is YFSETQ in the germline V gene. The DNA of the CDR3 is TGCGCCAGCAGCTTGTCAGGGGGGAATGAAAAACTGTTTTTT. Residues: CASSLSGGNEKLFF.

The V call is TRBV9, the J call TRBJ2-1; 8 bases map to TRBD2. The CDR3 runs 17 residues. V trimming: 0 bases; J trimming: 1 base; junction bases outside the gene matches: 6. From germline, CDR1 is SGDLS and CDR2 YYNGEE. Here the CDR3 reads CASSVAASGSSYNEQFF. CDR3 sequence (DNA): TGTGCCAGCAGCGTAGCTGCAAGCGGGAGTTCCTACAATGAGCAGTTCTTC.

This clone was observed a single time. J is TRBJ2-4 and V is TRBV6-5; 14 bases line up with TRBD2. The V and J ends lost 0 bases and 8 bases, in that order; junction bases with no gene match: 3. This CDR3 region has 16 residues. Germline assignment: CDR1 MNHEY and CDR2 SVGAGI. This chain's CDR3 is CASSYSGTSGSDIQYF. In DNA form, the CDR3 reads TGTGCCAGCAGTTACTCGGGGACTAGCGGGAGCGACATTCAGTACTTC.

J is TRBJ2-2 and V is TRBV9, with 12 bases aligning to TRBD2. The CDR3 covers 16 residues. In germline, CDR1 is SGDLS, CDR2 YYNGEE. The V segment lost 3 bases and the J segment 4 bases; nucleotides outside the gene matches: 4. The CDR3 spells CASSARTSGVTGELFF. CDR3 nucleotide sequence: TGTGCCAGCAGCGCGAGGACTAGCGGGGTCACCGGGGAGCTGTTTTTT. The full variable domain, in which reference TRBV9 and TRBJ2-2 provide the parts outside the CDR3, is DSGVTQTPKHLITATGQRVTLRCSPRSGDLSVYWYQQSLDQGLQFLIQYYNGEERAKGNILERFSAQQFPDLHSELNLSSLELGDSALYFCASSARTSGVTGELFFGEGSRLTVL.

The chain carries TRBV28 and TRBJ1-5; the D gene is possibly TRBD1 (6 bases). The germline CDR1 and CDR2 sequences are MDHEN and SYDVKM. Trimming left V 5 bases short and J 0 bases short, with 8 bases between. This CDR3 contains 14 residues. DNA of the CDR3: TGTGCCAGCAGTGGACAGTTTAGCAATCAGCCCCAGCATTTT. Its translation is CASSGQFSNQPQHF. The entire variable domain, with the rest obtained from reference TRBV28 and TRBJ1-5, is as follows: DVKVTQSSRYLVKRTGEKVFLECVQDMDHENMFWYRQDPGLGLRLIYFSYDVKMKEKGDIPEGYSVSREKKERFSLILESASTNQTSMYLCASSGQFSNQPQHFGDGTRLSIL.

The chain recombines TRBV5-4 with TRBJ2-7; D gene ambiguous. Trimming took 4 bases from V and 5 from J, leaving 13 bases between them. Germline assignment: CDR1 SGHNT and CDR2 YYREEE (reference sequence). There are 13 residues in the CDR3. The CDR3 coding sequence is TGTGCCAGCAGCCAACAGAACCTGGACGAGCAGTACTTC. It translates to CASSQQNLDEQYF. Based on the CDR3 plus reference TRBV5-4 and TRBJ2-7, the full variable domain is ETGVTQSPTHLIKTRGQQVTLRCSSQSGHNTVSWYQQALGQGPQFIFQYYREEENGRGNFPPRFSGLQFPNYSSELNVNALELDDSALYLCASSQQNLDEQYFGPGTRLTVT.

The chain is built from TRBV14 and TRBJ2-1, with 10 bases lining up with TRBD2. Trimming took 0 bases from V and 7 from J; bases not matched to a gene: 6. CDR1 and CDR2 (germline): SGHDN, FVKESK. The CDR3 loop spans 16 amino acids. As DNA, the CDR3 is TGTGCCAGCAGCCAAGAACTAGCGGGAACAGGGAATGAGCAGTTCTTC. It translates to CASSQELAGTGNEQFF.

The CDR3 coding sequence is TGCGCCAGCAGCTTGAACGACGCGGCAGCTGAAAAACTGTTTTTT. It yields the protein CASSLNDAAAEKLFF. This sequence joins TRBV5-1 and TRBJ1-4; the D is unclear. The V gene's germline CDR1 is SGHRS and CDR2 YFSETQ. The V end was cut by 1 base, the J end by 7 bases, with 14 bases between. The CDR3 spans 15 residues.

This chain connects TRBV5-1 to TRBJ2-1, with 14 bases that match TRBD2. Germline CDR1 reads SGHRS; CDR2 reads YFSETQ. The CDR3 runs to 16 residues. V lost 3 bases, J lost 8 bases, and 7 bases stayed unmatched. CDR3 DNA: TGCGCCAGCAGCTGGTACGGGACTAGCGGGAGTTATGAGCAGTTCTTC. This sequence encodes CASSWYGTSGSYEQFF.

V gene TRBV7-3 combines with J gene TRBJ2-5, with TRBD1 matching over 7 bases. The CDR3 is 14 amino acids. Germline values: CDR1 SGHTA, CDR2 FQGTGA. V gave up 3 bases and J gave up 3 bases; unmatched junction bases: 4. The CDR3 DNA reads as TGTGCCAGCAGCTTGTCCGGGACAGAAGAGACCCAGTACTTC. As protein: CASSLSGTEETQYF.

This clone was counted once. This rearrangement joins TRBV5-1 to TRBJ2-5; D gene uncertain. Trimming removed 3 bases from V and 4 bases from J, with 10 bases in between. This CDR3 spans 13 amino acids. Germline V lookup: CDR1 SGHRS, CDR2 YFSETQ. CDR3 bases: TGCGCCAGCAGCTGGAAACTTGGAGAGACCCAGTACTTC. Translating it yields CASSWKLGETQYF.

The chain joins TRBV29-1 to TRBJ1-5; tentatively, D is TRBD1 (6 bases). Germline loops: CDR1 SQVTM, CDR2 ANQGSEA. This CDR3 region has 15 residues. V was trimmed by 1 base and J by 2 bases, leaving 12 bases between them. The CDR3 DNA sequence: TGCAGCGTTGAAGTAGGGGGAGGTGGCAATCAGCCCCAGCATTTT. It encodes CSVEVGGGGNQPQHF.

DNA of the CDR3: TGTGCTAGTGGTTTAGGAGGCTGGAACACTGAAGCTTTCTTT. This gives the protein CASGLGGWNTEAFF. The chain links TRBV12-5 to TRBJ1-1; D remains unclear. Germline CDR1 is LGHNT and CDR2 is FRNRAP. This CDR3 is built from 14 residues. V was pared by 3 bases and J by 1 base, with 9 bases between.

This clone occurred once. The gene calls are TRBV9 and TRBJ1-2; unclear D gene. The V end lost 7 bases, the J end lost 10 bases, and 14 bases lay between the germline ends. Germline CDR1 and CDR2: SGDLS and YYNGEE. This CDR3 is built from 11 residues. The CDR3 loop is CASSTGGHYTF. CDR3 in DNA: TGTGCCAGCTCCACCGGCGGGCACTACACCTTC.

The gene calls are TRBV18 and TRBJ2-7, with 9 bases aligning to TRBD1. The CDR3 runs 16 residues. The V gene end was trimmed by 0 bases and the J gene end by 3 bases; junction bases not matched to a gene: 6. Germline V gene data show CDR1 as KGHSH and CDR2 as LQKENI. CDR3 loop: CASSPPFRTGDYEQYF. The CDR3, as DNA: TGTGCCAGCTCACCACCGTTCAGGACAGGGGACTACGAGCAGTACTTC.

The V and J genes are TRBV21-1 and TRBJ2-7; the table names TRBD1, a call not compared with the DNA. TRBV21-1 is given as a pseudogene. The CDR3 extends over 16 amino acids. The CDR3, as DNA: TGTGCCAGCAGCAGAACAGGGGGCCAGAGCTCCTACGAGCAGTACTTC. It translates to CASSRTGGQSSYEQYF.

V usage is TRBV7-2 and J usage is TRBJ2-2; TRBD2 matches 11 bases. This CDR3 is built from 16 residues. From germline, CDR1 is SGHTA and CDR2 FQGNSA. The ends lost 6 bases at V and 1 base at J; junction bases unmatched: 4. CDR3 nucleotide sequence: TGTGCCAGCAGATCAGGACTAGCGGGGAACACCGGGGAGCTGTTTTTT. It codes for CASRSGLAGNTGELFF.

This chain connects TRBV5-1 to TRBJ1-5; 7 positions agree with TRBD1. CDR1 is SGHRS and CDR2 is YFSETQ in the germline V gene. This CDR3 has 15 residues. The trim removed 4 bases at V and 0 bases at J, leaving 4 bases unmatched. The CDR3 reads CASSRDSRSNQPQHF. Here the CDR3 DNA reads TGCGCCAGCAGCCGGGACAGTCGTAGCAATCAGCCCCAGCATTTT.

The chain uses TRBV30 and TRBJ1-4; D is ambiguous. Germline V gene sequence: CDR1 GTSNPN, CDR2 SVGIG (reference sequence). The CDR3 is 14 amino acids. V lost 2 bases and J 0 bases, leaving 7 bases between the germline ends. CDR3 residues: CAWSRRSTNEKLFF. The CDR3 DNA is TGTGCCTGGAGTAGAAGATCAACTAATGAAAAACTGTTTTTT.

This clone was counted once. The V call is TRBV28, the J call TRBJ1-2; D may be TRBD1 (6 bases). CDR3 length equals 13 residues. The V and J ends lost 7 bases and 4 bases respectively, with 13 bases between them. Germline V CDR1 and CDR2: MDHEN, SYDVKM. CDR3 amino acids: CASNPARGYGYTF. The CDR3 DNA follows: TGTGCCAGCAATCCGGCCAGGGGCTATGGCTACACCTTC.

The table lists this clone with a count of one. The chain uses TRBV5-5 and TRBJ2-4, with a possible D match to TRBD1 (5 bases). Germline CDR1 and CDR2: SGHKS and YYEKEE (reference sequence). The V end lost 1 base, the J end lost 0 bases, and 11 bases lay between the germline ends. The CDR3 runs 16 residues. Written as DNA, the CDR3 is TGTGCCAGCAGCTTGCCTCCTACAGGAGCCAAAAACATTCAGTACTTC. It yields the protein CASSLPPTGAKNIQYF.

V is TRBV18 and J is TRBJ1-1; D might be TRBD1 (6 bases). Trimming pared 3 bases from V and 1 base from J, leaving 21 bases between. CDR3 size: 18 residues. The germline V gene encodes CDR1 KGHSH and CDR2 LQKENI. The CDR3 DNA is TGTGCCAGCTCACCCACGACAGGTTTAACACGAACGAACACTGAAGCTTTCTTT. As protein: CASSPTTGLTRTNTEAFF.

V usage is TRBV6-5 and J usage is TRBJ2-1; the D call may be TRBD1 or TRBD2 (5 bases each). The CDR3 runs 15 residues. Between the trimmed V and J ends, which lost 0 bases and 5 bases, there was a span of 11 bases. Germline loops: CDR1 MNHEY, CDR2 SVGAGI. The CDR3 DNA reads as TGTGCCAGCAGTTACTCCCACGGGACCGACAATGAGCAGTTCTTC. Translated, it gives CASSYSHGTDNEQFF.

The V gene is TRBV19, the J gene TRBJ2-1; 12 bases are shared with TRBD2. The CDR3 runs 16 residues. The V segment lost 3 bases and the J segment 7 bases; nucleotides outside the gene matches: 7. Per the germline V gene, CDR1 is LNHDA and CDR2 is SQIVND (reference sequence). The CDR3 sequence: CASSIVRLAGVNEQFF. The CDR3 DNA sequence: TGTGCCAGTAGTATCGTTAGACTAGCGGGAGTAAATGAGCAGTTCTTC.

V gene TRBV6-1 combines with J gene TRBJ2-6; D is ambiguous. The V gene's germline CDR1 is MNHNS and CDR2 SASEGT. Trimming stripped 3 bases from V and 0 bases from J, with 9 bases between. This CDR3 spans 16 amino acids. The CDR3 sequence is CASSDGRISGANVLTF. The CDR3 DNA is TGTGCCAGCAGTGACGGACGGATCTCTGGGGCCAACGTCCTGACTTTC.